The clone carrying this TCR beta chain was counted between two and nine times. Germline CDR1 is SQVTM and CDR2 is ANQGSEA. This CDR3 is 16 amino acids long. V lost 1 base, J lost 4 bases, and 19 bases lay in between. The entry originates in a study of regulatory T cells in long-lasting Graves disease. Time point described: newly diagnosed GD, antithyroid drugs for less than 3 months. PBMCs were the source of the RNA used for TCR sequencing. Arm-PCR of CDR3 regions with iRepertoire HTBI primers generated TCR beta libraries. From the multiplex PCR reads, TCRdb called clonotypes with MiXCR, one entry per CDR3 protein. The sample holds about 330,000 distinct CDR3 sequences, about a sixth seen once. These data also formed part of another study, on T cells in Graves' hyperthyroidism and ophthalmopathy.

This clonotype originated in a young woman with Graves disease. This sequence joins TRBV29-1 and TRBJ1-2; D might be TRBD1 (6 bases). The sample in question was peripheral blood mononuclear cells (PBMCs), obtained at new diagnosis, from a patient treated with antithyroid drugs. This CDR3 reads CSVEAQLTGATYGYTF. As DNA, the CDR3 is TGCAGCGTTGAAGCCCAATTGACAGGTGCGACCTATGGCTACACCTTC.